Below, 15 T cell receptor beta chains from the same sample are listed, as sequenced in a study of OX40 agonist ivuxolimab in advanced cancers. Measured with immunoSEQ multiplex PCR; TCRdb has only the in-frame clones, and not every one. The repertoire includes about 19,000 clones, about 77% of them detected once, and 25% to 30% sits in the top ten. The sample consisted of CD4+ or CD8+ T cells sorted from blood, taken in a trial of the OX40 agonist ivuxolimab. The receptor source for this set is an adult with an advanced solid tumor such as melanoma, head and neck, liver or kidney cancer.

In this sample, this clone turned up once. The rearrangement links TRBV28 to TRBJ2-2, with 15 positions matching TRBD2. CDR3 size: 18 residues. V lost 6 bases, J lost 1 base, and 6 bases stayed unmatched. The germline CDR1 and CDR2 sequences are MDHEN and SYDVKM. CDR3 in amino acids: CASRPGTSGRWNTGELFF. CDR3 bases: TGTGCCAGCAGGCCGGGGACTAGCGGGAGGTGGAACACCGGGGAGCTGTTTTTT. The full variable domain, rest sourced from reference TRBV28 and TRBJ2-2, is DVKVTQSSRYLVKRTGEKVFLECVQDMDHENMFWYRQDPGLGLRLIYFSYDVKMKEKGDIPEGYSVSREKKERFSLILESASTNQTSMYLCASRPGTSGRWNTGELFFGEGSRLTVL.

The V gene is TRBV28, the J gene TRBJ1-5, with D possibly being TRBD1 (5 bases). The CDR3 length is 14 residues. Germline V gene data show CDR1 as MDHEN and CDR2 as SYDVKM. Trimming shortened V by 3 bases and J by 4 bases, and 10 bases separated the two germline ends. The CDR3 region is CASSFQGENQPQHF. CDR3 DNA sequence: TGTGCCAGCAGTTTTCAGGGCGAGAATCAGCCCCAGCATTTT.

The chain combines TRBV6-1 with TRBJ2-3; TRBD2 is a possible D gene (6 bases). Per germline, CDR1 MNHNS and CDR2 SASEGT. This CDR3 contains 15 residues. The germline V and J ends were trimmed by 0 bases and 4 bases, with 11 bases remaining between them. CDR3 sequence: CASSEALRRADTQYF. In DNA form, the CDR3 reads TGTGCCAGCAGTGAAGCTTTAAGGAGGGCAGATACGCAGTATTTT.

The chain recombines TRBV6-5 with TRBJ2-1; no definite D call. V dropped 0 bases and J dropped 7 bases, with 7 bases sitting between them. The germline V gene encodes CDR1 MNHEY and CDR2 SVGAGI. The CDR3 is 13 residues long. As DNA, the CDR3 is TGTGCCAGCAGTTACTCGAAGGGAAATGAGCAGTTCTTC. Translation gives CASSYSKGNEQFF.

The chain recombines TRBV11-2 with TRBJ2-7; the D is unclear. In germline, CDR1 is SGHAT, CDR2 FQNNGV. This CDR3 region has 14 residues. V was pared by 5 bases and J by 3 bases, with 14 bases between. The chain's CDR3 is CASSLGSTGYEQYF. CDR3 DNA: TGTGCCAGCAGCCTTGGCTCGACCGGCTACGAGCAGTACTTC.

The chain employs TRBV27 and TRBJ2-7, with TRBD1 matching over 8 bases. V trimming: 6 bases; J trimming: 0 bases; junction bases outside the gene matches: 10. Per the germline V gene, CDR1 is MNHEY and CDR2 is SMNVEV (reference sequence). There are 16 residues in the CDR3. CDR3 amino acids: CASSPSRGQRSYEQYF. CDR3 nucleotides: TGTGCCAGCAGCCCAAGCAGGGGGCAACGCTCCTACGAGCAGTACTTC.

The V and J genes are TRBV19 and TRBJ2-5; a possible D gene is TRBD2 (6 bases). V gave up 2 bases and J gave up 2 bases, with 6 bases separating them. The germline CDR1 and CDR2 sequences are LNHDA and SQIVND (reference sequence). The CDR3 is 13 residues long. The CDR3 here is CASSILAQETQYF. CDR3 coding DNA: TGTGCCAGTAGTATACTAGCGCAAGAGACCCAGTACTTC.

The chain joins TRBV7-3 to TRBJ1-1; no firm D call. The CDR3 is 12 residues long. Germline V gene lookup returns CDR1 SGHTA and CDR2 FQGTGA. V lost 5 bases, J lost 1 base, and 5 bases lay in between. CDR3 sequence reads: CASSPANTEAFF. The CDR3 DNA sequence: TGTGCCAGCAGCCCGGCGAACACTGAAGCTTTCTTT.

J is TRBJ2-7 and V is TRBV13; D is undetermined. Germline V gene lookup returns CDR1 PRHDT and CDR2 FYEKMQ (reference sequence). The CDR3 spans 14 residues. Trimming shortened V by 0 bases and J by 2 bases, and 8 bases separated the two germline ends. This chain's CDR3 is CASSLGQLTYEQYF. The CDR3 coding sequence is TGTGCCAGCAGCTTAGGGCAGTTGACCTACGAGCAGTACTTC.

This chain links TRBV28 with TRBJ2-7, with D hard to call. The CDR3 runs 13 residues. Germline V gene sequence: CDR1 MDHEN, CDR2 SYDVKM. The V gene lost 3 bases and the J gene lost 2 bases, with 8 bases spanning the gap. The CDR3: CASSLTSPYEQYF. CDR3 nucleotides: TGTGCCAGCAGTTTGACCAGCCCCTACGAGCAGTACTTC.

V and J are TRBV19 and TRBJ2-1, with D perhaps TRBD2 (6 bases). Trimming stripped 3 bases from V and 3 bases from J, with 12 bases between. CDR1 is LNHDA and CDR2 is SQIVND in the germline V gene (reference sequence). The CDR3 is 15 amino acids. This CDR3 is CASSIGGARYNEQFF. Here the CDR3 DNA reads TGTGCCAGTAGTATTGGCGGGGCCCGCTACAATGAGCAGTTCTTC. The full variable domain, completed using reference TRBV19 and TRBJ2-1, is DGGITQSPKYLFRKEGQNVTLSCEQNLNHDAMYWYRQDPGQGLRLIYYSQIVNDFQKGDIAEGYSVSREKKESFPLTVTSAQKNPTAFYLCASSIGGARYNEQFFGPGTRLTVL.

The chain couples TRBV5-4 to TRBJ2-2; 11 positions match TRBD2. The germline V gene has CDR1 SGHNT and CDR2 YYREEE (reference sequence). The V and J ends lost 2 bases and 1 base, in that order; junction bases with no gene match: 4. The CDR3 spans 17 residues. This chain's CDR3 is CASSFRTSGLNTGELFF. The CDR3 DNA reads TGTGCCAGCAGCTTTAGGACTAGCGGGCTGAACACCGGGGAGCTGTTTTTT.

The CDR3 here is CASSLSVGRTYEQYF. CDR3 nucleotides: TGTGCCAGCAGTTTATCGGTCGGTCGTACCTACGAGCAGTACTTC. The V call is TRBV27, the J call TRBJ2-7; D remains ambiguous. The V and J ends lost 0 bases and 2 bases respectively, with 11 bases between them. Germline V gives CDR1 MNHEY, CDR2 SMNVEV (reference sequence). This CDR3 has 15 amino acids.

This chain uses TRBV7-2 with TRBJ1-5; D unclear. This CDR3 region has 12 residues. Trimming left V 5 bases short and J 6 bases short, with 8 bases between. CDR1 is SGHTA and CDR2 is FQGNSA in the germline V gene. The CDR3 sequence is CASSVQGQPQHF. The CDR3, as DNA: TGTGCCAGCAGCGTGCAAGGTCAGCCCCAGCATTTT.

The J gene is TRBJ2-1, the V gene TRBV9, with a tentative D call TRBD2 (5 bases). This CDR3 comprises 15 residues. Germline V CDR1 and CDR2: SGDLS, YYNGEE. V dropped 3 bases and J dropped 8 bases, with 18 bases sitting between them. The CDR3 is CASSATGSSVYEQFF. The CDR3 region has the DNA TGTGCCAGCAGCGCTACGGGGTCAAGTGTCTATGAGCAGTTCTTC.